The 15 T cell receptor beta chains given below trace back to one sample, sequenced in a study of T cell responses to AZD1222 COVID-19 vaccine. Sequenced by immunoSEQ multiplex PCR; TCRdb stores in-frame clones only, minus some. The data contain 150,000 to 200,000 clones, roughly 88% of them singletons. The material was peripheral blood, obtained 28 days after the second AZD1222 dose. The receptors derive from an adult who received the AZD1222 COVID-19 vaccine.

This chain connects TRBV14 to TRBJ1-4; 7 nucleotides align to TRBD1. From germline, CDR1 is SGHDN and CDR2 FVKESK. The CDR3 is 16 amino acids. J lost 8 bases, V lost 0 bases, and 9 bases had no gene match. CDR3 nucleotides: TGTGCCAGCAGCCAAGATCTGGACAGGAGGAGAGAAAAACTGTTTTTT. Amino acid sequence: CASSQDLDRRREKLFF.

The V gene is TRBV7-6, the J gene TRBJ1-1; 8 nucleotides line up with TRBD1. The germline gives CDR1 SGHVS, CDR2 FNYEAQ. This CDR3 region has 14 residues. With 5 bases clipped from V and 3 bases from J, the junction kept 5 bases outside the gene matches. The CDR3 loop is CASSPLDRDTEAFF. The CDR3 bases are TGTGCCAGCAGCCCGCTGGACAGGGACACTGAAGCTTTCTTT.

The rearrangement uses TRBV2 and TRBJ1-5; no firm D call. Germline CDR1 is SNHLY and CDR2 is FYNNEI. CDR3 size: 18 residues. The V and J ends lost 8 bases and 1 base respectively, with 24 bases between them. CDR3 in DNA: TGTGCCAGCGCCTCCGCGGCCAATGGGATTATGAGCAATCAGCCCCAGCATTTT. Translating it yields CASASAANGIMSNQPQHF. Filled out from reference TRBV2 and TRBJ1-5, the complete variable domain reads EPEVTQTPSHQVTQMGQEVILRCVPISNHLYFYWYRQILGQKVEFLVSFYNNEISEKSEIFDDQFSVERPDGSNFTLKIRSTKLEDSAMYFCASASAANGIMSNQPQHFGDGTRLSIL.

The chain couples TRBV5-5 to TRBJ1-1, with a possible D match to TRBD1 (5 bases). CDR3 length equals 15 residues. The germline V and J ends were trimmed by 0 bases and 2 bases, with 11 bases remaining between them. Germline CDR1 SGHKS, CDR2 YYEKEE (reference sequence). The CDR3 region is CASSLGHQGNTEAFF. In nucleotides, the CDR3 is TGTGCCAGCAGCTTGGGACACCAGGGAAACACTGAAGCTTTCTTT.

The chain combines TRBV5-1 with TRBJ1-5; TRBD1 matches at 10 bases. The CDR3 totals 15 residues. Losses at the gene ends were 3 bases for V and 1 base for J; bases not matched to a gene: 1. Germline V gives CDR1 SGHRS, CDR2 YFSETQ. CDR3 nucleotides: TGCGCCAGCAGCTGGGGACAGGGGAGCAATCAGCCCCAGCATTTT. It specifies CASSWGQGSNQPQHF.

The chain links TRBV7-2 to TRBJ2-7, with 8 bases that match TRBD2. CDR3 length equals 15 residues. Germline V CDR1 and CDR2: SGHTA, FQGNSA. V was clipped by 5 bases and J by 3 bases; unmatched bases: 9. CDR3 DNA sequence: TGTGCCAGCAGCCTTCAGCGGGAGCCGGTCTACGAGCAGTACTTC. Amino acids: CASSLQREPVYEQYF.

The gene calls are TRBV7-2 and TRBJ2-3; TRBD2 aligns across 9 bases. Germline V gene lookup returns CDR1 SGHTA and CDR2 FQGNSA. V lost 6 bases to trimming and J lost 4 bases; unmatched junction nucleotides: 8. This CDR3 is 15 amino acids long. CDR3 sequence: CASRPPGLAPDTQYF. The CDR3 DNA follows: TGTGCCAGCAGACCACCGGGACTAGCCCCAGATACGCAGTATTTT.

The V and J genes are TRBV28 and TRBJ1-2; TRBD1 is a possible D gene (5 bases). This CDR3 spans 14 amino acids. V lost 3 bases and J lost 7, with 15 bases in between. Germline V gene sequence: CDR1 MDHEN, CDR2 SYDVKM. The CDR3 DNA follows: TGTGCCAGCAGTTTGGGGGGACTAGTAAGTGGCTACACCTTC. Protein: CASSLGGLVSGYTF.

The chain carries TRBV29-1 and TRBJ2-5; D ambiguous. The CDR3 length is 12 residues. Trimming shortened V by 7 bases and J by 4 bases, and 13 bases separated the two germline ends. CDR1 is SQVTM, CDR2 ANQGSEA, per germline. The CDR3 region is CSASRTRETQYF. Written as DNA, the CDR3 is TGCAGCGCATCTAGGACCAGAGAGACCCAGTACTTC.

The genes are TRBV10-3 and TRBJ1-4; 8 positions agree with TRBD1. The ends lost 0 bases at V and 7 bases at J; junction bases unmatched: 4. The CDR3 runs 15 residues. Germline loops: CDR1 ENHRY, CDR2 SYGVKD. CDR3 nucleotide sequence: TGTGCCATCAGTGAGTCTGGACAGGGCGGTGAAAAACTGTTTTTT. Encoded protein: CAISESGQGGEKLFF.

V and J are TRBV4-3 and TRBJ2-1; no definite D call. The CDR3 extends over 14 amino acids. Between the trimmed V and J ends, which lost 0 bases and 8 bases, there was a span of 11 bases. Looked up from germline, CDR1 is LGHNA and CDR2 is YSLEER. The CDR3 DNA follows: TGCGCCAGCAGCCAAGATTGGGGAAGGGATGAGCAGTTCTTC. Translating gives CASSQDWGRDEQFF.

The V and J genes are TRBV28 and TRBJ1-2; D ambiguous. Germline CDR1 reads MDHEN; CDR2 reads SYDVKM. There are 12 residues in the CDR3. The V gene lost 5 bases and the J gene lost 2 bases, with 6 bases spanning the gap. The DNA for the CDR3 is TGTGCCAGCAGTAACATGAACTATGGCTACACCTTC. Amino acid sequence: CASSNMNYGYTF.

The chain links TRBV2 to TRBJ1-5; D remains ambiguous. The CDR3 is made up of 12 amino acids. Germline V gives CDR1 SNHLY, CDR2 FYNNEI. V was clipped by 4 bases and J by 4 bases, with 5 bases between them. The CDR3 here is CASSVGNQPQHF. The DNA of the CDR3 is TGTGCCAGCAGTGTTGGGAATCAGCCCCAGCATTTT.

V is TRBV9 and J is TRBJ1-3; D may be TRBD1 (5 bases). V was trimmed by 4 bases and J by 0 bases, leaving 17 bases between them. CDR3 length: 17 residues. Germline CDR1 and CDR2: SGDLS and YYNGEE. The CDR3 protein is CASSIGADGSSGNTIYF. The CDR3 DNA reads as TGTGCCAGCAGCATAGGGGCCGACGGGAGCTCTGGAAACACCATATATTTT.

In nucleotides, the CDR3 is TGCGCCAGCAGCTGGACTAGCGGGGGAAATGAGCAGTTCTTC. Amino acid sequence: CASSWTSGGNEQFF. The V and J genes are TRBV5-1 and TRBJ2-1; 13 positions agree with TRBD2. The V segment lost 3 bases and the J segment 7 bases; nucleotides outside the gene matches: 1. This CDR3 spans 14 amino acids. Looked up from germline, CDR1 is SGHRS and CDR2 is YFSETQ.